This TCR beta chain is drawn from a study of T cell repertoires in cytomegalovirus infection. Overall study context: Through public TCR beta signatures, both CMV infection and matching HLA type were indicated.

Study-wide findings and caveats: CMV-specific HLA-C-restricted TCR beta clonotypes dominated the ex vivo response. Cumulated frequencies of public TCR beta families served to identify carriers of CMV plus the relevant HLA.

The germline V gene has CDR1 DFQATT and CDR2 SNEGSKA (reference sequence). V dropped 5 bases and J dropped 8 bases, with 7 bases sitting between them. This CDR3 contains 10 residues. On this clonotype itself: Its antigen is unidentified.

TCRdb re-called the reads with MiXCR, one entry per CDR3 protein. The table records around 630,000 distinct CDR3 sequences, roughly 24% of them present only once. The sample was CD8+ T cells from PBMCs. The chain is built from TRBV20-1 and TRBJ2-1; D is unclear. This receptor was obtained from a human donor in good health (CMV status not recorded). Some clones in this sample may be carry-over from other donors' samples. The CDR3 region is CSALGDEQFF. CDR3 DNA sequence: TGCAGTGCTCTTGGGGATGAGCAGTTCTTC.